One and the same sample provided the 2 T cell receptor beta chains below, sequenced in a study of T cell responses to AZD1222 COVID-19 vaccine. Produced via immunoSEQ multiplex PCR; TCRdb's table is partial and in-frame only. The sample has 95,000 to 150,000 clones, about 85% seen once. Specimen: peripheral blood, collected 28 days after the second AZD1222 dose. All receptors come from an adult who received the AZD1222 COVID-19 vaccine.

The chain is built from TRBV9 and TRBJ2-2, with D possibly being TRBD1 (6 bases). Germline-derived CDR1 and CDR2 are SGDLS and YYNGEE. The CDR3 is made up of 16 amino acids. Trimming left V 0 bases short and J 2 bases short, with 11 bases between. CDR3 residues: CASSVDTGFNTGELFF. The CDR3 DNA is TGTGCCAGCAGCGTAGACACAGGGTTTAACACCGGGGAGCTGTTTTTT.

This chain uses TRBV6-5 with TRBJ1-3; D is unclear. Per germline, CDR1 MNHEY and CDR2 SVGAGI. Trimming cost V 0 bases and J 14 bases, with 11 bases left between them. The CDR3 totals 12 residues. The CDR3 sequence: CASSYSGGPLYF. The CDR3 bases are TGTGCCAGCAGTTACTCGGGTGGCCCTTTATATTTT.